A selection of T cell receptor beta chains follows, all from one sample in a study of T cell responses to AZD1222 COVID-19 vaccine. Here immunoSEQ multiplex PCR was the method, and the copy in TCRdb shows in-frame clones only, minus some. The sample gives about 110,000 clones, 70% to 90% of which show up once; roughly 12% is in the top ten. Specimen: peripheral blood, collected on day 0 of MenACWY control vaccination. All receptors derive from an adult in good health. Each CDR3 is given with its conserved first and last residue. Clone size is stated in some rows and not others, as once, few, many or a class when expanded.

abundance	v_gene	CDR3aa
NA	TRBV28	CASGQGRLGNQPQHF
NA	TRBV7-2	CASSFLGRRYEQYF
NA	TRBV7-3	CASSLHPRPGEDFTDTQYF
NA	TRBV29-1	CSVGDRVNTGELFF
NA	TRBV6-1	CASSGYTGEVGTGELFF
NA	TRBV12-3/TRBV12-4	CASTPRDYGYTF
NA	TRBV3-1/TRBV3-2	CASSQVAPGEQFF
NA	TRBV7-6	CASPYSPQGKDYNEQFF
NA	TRBV13	CASSPRRSGETQYF
few	TRBV7-3	CASSLNSLLASEAFF
NA	TRBV24-1	CAVQVPGSTYGYTF
NA	TRBV30	CAWGQAPTEAFF
NA	TRBV11-2	CASSLGEGREQFF
NA	TRBV28	CASSSWTGGNYGYTF
NA	TRBV7-8	CASSRGDRGRETQYF
once	TRBV28	CASSPGQGSDSNQPQHF
NA	TRBV18	CASSPLPSDTQYF
NA	TRBV5-1	CASSPTNRGLATEQYF
NA	TRBV15	CATSRDQGGGIQYF
NA	TRBV30	CAWKSWRGDDTQYF
NA	TRBV15	CATSMGQGFEAFF
once	TRBV7-3	CASSFTISAVRGYTF
NA	TRBV7-2	CASSWISGAAQPQHF